The T cell receptor beta chain under discussion was sequenced for a study of T cell therapy after organ transplantation. Points from the study as a whole: Effects of concurrent antirejection and antiviral medications were not evaluable. Nonresponders had marked pretherapy clonal expansions and little post-therapy change.

The trim removed 6 bases at V and 0 bases at J, leaving 5 bases unmatched. From germline, CDR1 is SEHNR and CDR2 FQNEAQ (reference sequence). CDR3 length: 15 residues. TCRdb keeps only in-frame clones here, not all; method: immunoSEQ multiplex PCR. The data show 15,000 to 20,000 clones, around 82% seen once. Time point defined: 4-8 weeks after completion of therapy. On this clone: Its antigen is undetermined.

The starting material was CD8+ T cells from blood, obtained after autologous CMV-specific T cell therapy. This sequence originates from a human patient who had received a solid organ transplant and had CMV disease. A share of the T cells may be of graft donor origin. This sequence joins TRBV7-9 and TRBJ2-7; 10 nucleotides agree with TRBD2. The CDR3 DNA reads TGTGCCAGCAGGCAAGCTAGCGGGAGCTCCTACGAGCAGTACTTC. Protein: CASRQASGSSYEQYF.